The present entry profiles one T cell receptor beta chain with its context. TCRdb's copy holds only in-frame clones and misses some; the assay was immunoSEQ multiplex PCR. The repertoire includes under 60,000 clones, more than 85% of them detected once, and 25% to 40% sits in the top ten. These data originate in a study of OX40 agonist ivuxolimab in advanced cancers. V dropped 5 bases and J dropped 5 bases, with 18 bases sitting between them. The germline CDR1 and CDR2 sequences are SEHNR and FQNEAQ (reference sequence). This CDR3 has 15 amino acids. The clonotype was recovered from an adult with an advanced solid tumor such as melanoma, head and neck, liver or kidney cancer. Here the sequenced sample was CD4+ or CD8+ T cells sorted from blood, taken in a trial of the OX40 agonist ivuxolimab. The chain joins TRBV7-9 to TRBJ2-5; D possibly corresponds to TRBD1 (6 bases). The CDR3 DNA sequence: TGTGCCAGCAGCCCGAGGACAGTCTCGGGTGAGACCCAGTACTTC. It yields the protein CASSPRTVSGETQYF. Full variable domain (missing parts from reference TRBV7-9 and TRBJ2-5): DTGVSQNPRHKITKRGQNVTFRCDPISEHNRLYWYRQTLGQGPEFLTYFQNEAQLEKSRLLSDRFSAERPKGSFSTLEIQRTEQGDSAMYLCASSPRTVSGETQYFGPGTRLLVL.